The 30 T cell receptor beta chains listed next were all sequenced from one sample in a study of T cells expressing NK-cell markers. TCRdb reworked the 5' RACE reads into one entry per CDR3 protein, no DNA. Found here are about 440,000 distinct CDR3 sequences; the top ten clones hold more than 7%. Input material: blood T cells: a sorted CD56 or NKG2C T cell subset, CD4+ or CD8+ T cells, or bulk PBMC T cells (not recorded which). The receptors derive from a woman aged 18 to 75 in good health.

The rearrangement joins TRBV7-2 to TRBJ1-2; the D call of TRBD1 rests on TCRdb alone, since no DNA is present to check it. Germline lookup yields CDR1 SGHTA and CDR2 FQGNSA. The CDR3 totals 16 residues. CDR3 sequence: CASSFDREKLGYGYTF.

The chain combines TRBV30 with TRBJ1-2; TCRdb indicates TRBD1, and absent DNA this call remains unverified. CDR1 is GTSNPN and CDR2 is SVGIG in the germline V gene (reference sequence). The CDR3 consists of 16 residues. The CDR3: CAWSVIDRFWDYGYTF.

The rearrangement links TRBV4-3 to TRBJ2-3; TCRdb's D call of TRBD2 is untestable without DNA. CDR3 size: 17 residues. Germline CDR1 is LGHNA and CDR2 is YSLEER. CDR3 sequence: CASSRETSGSSTDTQYF.

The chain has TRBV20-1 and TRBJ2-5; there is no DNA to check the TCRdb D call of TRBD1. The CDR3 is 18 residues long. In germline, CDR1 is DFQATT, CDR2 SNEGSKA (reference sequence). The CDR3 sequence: CSARDPGGRPTTKETQYF.

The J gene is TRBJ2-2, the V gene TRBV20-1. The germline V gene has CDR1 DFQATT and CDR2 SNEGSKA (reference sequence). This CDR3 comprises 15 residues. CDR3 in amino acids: CSARAVQANTGELFF.

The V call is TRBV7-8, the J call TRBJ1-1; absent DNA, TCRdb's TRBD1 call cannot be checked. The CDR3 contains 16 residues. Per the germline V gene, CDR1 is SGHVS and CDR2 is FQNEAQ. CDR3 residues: CASSLDARGGRTEAFF.

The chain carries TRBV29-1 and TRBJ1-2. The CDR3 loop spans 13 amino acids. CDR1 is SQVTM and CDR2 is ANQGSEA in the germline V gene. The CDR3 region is CSVPNNGNYGYTF.

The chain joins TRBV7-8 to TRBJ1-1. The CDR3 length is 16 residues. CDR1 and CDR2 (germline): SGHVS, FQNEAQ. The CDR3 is CASSLSSWQVNTEAFF.

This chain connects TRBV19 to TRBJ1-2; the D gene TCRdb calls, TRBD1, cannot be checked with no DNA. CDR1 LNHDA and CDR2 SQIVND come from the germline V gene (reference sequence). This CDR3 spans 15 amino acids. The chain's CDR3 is CASSPGQGGFYGYTF.

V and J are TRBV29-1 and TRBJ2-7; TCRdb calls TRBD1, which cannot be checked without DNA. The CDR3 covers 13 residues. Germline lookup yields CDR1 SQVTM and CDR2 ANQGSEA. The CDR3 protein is CSVLTTENYEQYF.

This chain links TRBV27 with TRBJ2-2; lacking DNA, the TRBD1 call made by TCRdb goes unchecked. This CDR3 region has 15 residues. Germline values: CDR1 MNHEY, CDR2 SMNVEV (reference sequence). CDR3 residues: CASGPDRSATGELFF.

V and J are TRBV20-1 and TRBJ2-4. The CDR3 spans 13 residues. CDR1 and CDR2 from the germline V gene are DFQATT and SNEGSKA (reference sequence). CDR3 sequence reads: CSAGDRSKNIQYF.

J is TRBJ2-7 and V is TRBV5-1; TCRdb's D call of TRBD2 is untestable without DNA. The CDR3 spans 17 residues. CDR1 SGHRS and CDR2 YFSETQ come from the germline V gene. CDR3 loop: CASSLPGRTGPTYEQYF.

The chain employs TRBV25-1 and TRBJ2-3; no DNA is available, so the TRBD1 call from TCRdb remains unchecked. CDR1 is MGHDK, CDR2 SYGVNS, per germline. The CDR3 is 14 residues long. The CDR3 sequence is CASSEWTTPDTQYF.

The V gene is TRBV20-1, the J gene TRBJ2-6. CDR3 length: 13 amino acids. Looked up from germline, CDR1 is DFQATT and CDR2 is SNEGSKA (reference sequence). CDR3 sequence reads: CSATYSGANVLTF.

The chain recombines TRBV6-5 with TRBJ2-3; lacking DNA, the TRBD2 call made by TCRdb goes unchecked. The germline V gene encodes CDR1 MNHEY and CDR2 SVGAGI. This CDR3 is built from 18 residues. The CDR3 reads CASSYTLTRGSSTDTQYF.

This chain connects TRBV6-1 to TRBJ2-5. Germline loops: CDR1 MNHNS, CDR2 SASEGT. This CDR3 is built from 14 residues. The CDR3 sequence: CASAKGRVKQTQYF.

CDR3: CASSRNTKLEQYF. V gene TRBV16 combines with J gene TRBJ2-7. The CDR3 is made up of 13 amino acids. Per the germline V gene, CDR1 is KGHSY and CDR2 is FQNENV.

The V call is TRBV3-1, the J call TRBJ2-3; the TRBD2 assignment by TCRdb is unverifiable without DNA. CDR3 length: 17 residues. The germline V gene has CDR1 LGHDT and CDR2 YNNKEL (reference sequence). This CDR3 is CASSQVRLAGESDTQYF.

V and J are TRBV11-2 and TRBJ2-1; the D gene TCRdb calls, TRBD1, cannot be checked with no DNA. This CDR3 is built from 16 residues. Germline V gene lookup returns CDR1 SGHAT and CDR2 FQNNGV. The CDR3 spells CASSFRGGSSYNEQFF.

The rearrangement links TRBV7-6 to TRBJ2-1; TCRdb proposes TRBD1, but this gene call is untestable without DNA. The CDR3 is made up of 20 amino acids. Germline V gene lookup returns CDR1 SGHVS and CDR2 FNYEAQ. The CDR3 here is CAGSLAQKGQSGGRGVEQFF.

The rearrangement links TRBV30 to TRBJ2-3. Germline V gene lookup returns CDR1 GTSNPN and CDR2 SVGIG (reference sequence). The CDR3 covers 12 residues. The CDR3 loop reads CAWSVKFDTQYF.

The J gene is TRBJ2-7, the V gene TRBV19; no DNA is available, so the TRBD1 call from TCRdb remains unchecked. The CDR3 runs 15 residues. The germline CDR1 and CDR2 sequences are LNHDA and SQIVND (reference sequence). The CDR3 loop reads CASTSTGTGSYEQYF.

The CDR3 reads CASSLGQGSQPQHF. J is TRBJ1-5 and V is TRBV12-3 or TRBV12-4; TCRdb names TRBD1, which stays unverified in the absence of DNA. This CDR3 has 14 amino acids.

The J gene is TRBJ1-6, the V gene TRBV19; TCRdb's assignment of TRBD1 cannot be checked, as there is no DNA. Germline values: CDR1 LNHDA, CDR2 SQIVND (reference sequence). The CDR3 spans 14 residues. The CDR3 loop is CASNRGYHNSPLHF.

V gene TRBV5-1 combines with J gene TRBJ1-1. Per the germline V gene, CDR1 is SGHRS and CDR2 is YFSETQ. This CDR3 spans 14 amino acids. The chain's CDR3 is CASSVGDVDTEAFF.

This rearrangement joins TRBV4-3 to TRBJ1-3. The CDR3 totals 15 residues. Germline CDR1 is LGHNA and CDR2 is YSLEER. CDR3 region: CASSQETDSGNTIYF.

CDR3 residues: CASSQDRPGSYNEQFF. The chain combines TRBV4-3 with TRBJ2-1. Germline values: CDR1 LGHNA, CDR2 YSLEER. This CDR3 is 16 amino acids long.

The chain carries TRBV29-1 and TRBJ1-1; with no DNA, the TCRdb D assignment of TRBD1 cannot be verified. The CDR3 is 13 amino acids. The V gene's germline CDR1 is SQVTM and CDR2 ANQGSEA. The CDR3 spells CSVGEGGGTEAFF.

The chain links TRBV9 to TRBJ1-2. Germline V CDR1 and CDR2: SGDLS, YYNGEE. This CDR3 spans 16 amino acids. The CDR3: CASSLDIFGPNYGYTF.